Detailed here is one TCR beta chain. This specimen belongs to a study of blood T cell repertoires in COVID-19. Methods used by the authors: It was from reference gene primer amplification that nucleated cell counts were estimated. Data came from immunoSEQ multiplex PCR; TCRdb stores just in-frame clones and leaves some out. That table supplies the V and J calls and clone size; D and trimming were determined from the DNA. Of approximately 180,000 clones in the sample, roughly 79% are singletons; the top ten hold less than 15%. The germline V gene encodes CDR1 MNHEY and CDR2 SVGAGI. The CDR3 runs 15 residues. V lost 5 bases to trimming and J lost 2 bases, with 13 bases between them. One Seattle source followed patients from active infection through their disease course.

Sequences were obtained from peripheral blood. The source of this sequence is an elderly woman with COVID-19, enrolled during active disease. The chain has TRBV6-5 and TRBJ1-5, with D perhaps TRBD1 (6 bases). CDR3 sequence reads: CASSTRGGGNQPQHF. CDR3 DNA: TGTGCCAGCAGTACCCGGGGGGGCGGCAATCAGCCCCAGCATTTT.